Below are 27 T cell receptor beta chains sequenced from a single sample in a study of CD8 T cells in ankylosing spondylitis. TCRdb re-called the 5' RACE reads through MiXCR, storing one row per CDR3 protein. The sample carries fewer than 250,000 distinct CDR3 sequences, about a quarter recorded once. The sequenced material came from blood, either unsorted or a sorted T cell fraction (not recorded which). All receptors come from a male donor with ankylosing spondylitis or in good health (not recorded which).

This clonotype was recorded a few times. V usage is TRBV5-6 and J usage is TRBJ2-1, with TRBD2 identical over 14 bases. The CDR3 is 19 residues long. V lost 4 bases to trimming and J lost 7 bases; unmatched junction nucleotides: 16. Germline CDR1 reads SGHDT; CDR2 reads YYEEEE. The CDR3: CASSLRTSGRMTPGNEQFF. CDR3 bases: TGTGCCAGCAGCCTCAGGACTAGCGGGAGGATGACGCCGGGGAATGAGCAGTTCTTC.

The V call is TRBV20-1, the J call TRBJ1-5, with D uncertain. Germline V CDR1 and CDR2: DFQATT, SNEGSKA (reference sequence). The CDR3 extends over 16 amino acids. Trimming stripped 2 bases from V and 7 bases from J, with 21 bases between. CDR3: CSARPIMGRVRQPQHF. Here the CDR3 DNA reads TGCAGTGCTAGACCCATAATGGGCAGAGTTAGGCAGCCCCAGCATTTT.

The sample holds many counts of this clonotype. This chain links TRBV6-2 or TRBV6-3 with TRBJ2-1, with TRBD2 matching over 14 bases. The CDR3 is made up of 14 amino acids. Germline assignment: CDR1 MNHEY and CDR2 SVGEGT. V shed 8 bases and J 9 bases; nucleotides not matched to a gene: 6. CDR3 nucleotide sequence: TGTGCCAGCCAGGGACTAGCGGGAGTAGGTGAGCAGTTCTTC. Translated, it gives CASQGLAGVGEQFF.

The rearrangement links TRBV4-1 to TRBJ2-1, with D maybe TRBD2 (7 bases). Germline V lookup: CDR1 MGHRA, CDR2 YSYEKL. This CDR3 comprises 17 residues. V was trimmed by 1 base and J by 0 bases, leaving 13 bases between them. The CDR3 is CASSQAGGGNSYNEQFF. The CDR3 nucleotides are TGCGCCAGCAGCCAAGCCGGCGGGGGCAACTCCTACAATGAGCAGTTCTTC.

This clonotype came up a few times. The chain recombines TRBV29-1 with TRBJ2-1, with 7 nucleotides matching TRBD1. The CDR3 spans 13 residues. With V trimmed by 0 bases and J by 15 bases, 11 bases remained unmatched. Germline assignment: CDR1 SQVTM and CDR2 ANQGSEA. The CDR3, as DNA: TGCAGCGTTGAAGATCTTACGAGGGGGCGCGCGTTCTTC. Amino acid sequence: CSVEDLTRGRAFF.

The rearrangement uses TRBV10-3 and TRBJ2-5; D is ambiguous. Germline V gene lookup returns CDR1 ENHRY and CDR2 SYGVKD. V was cut by 2 bases and J by 0 bases, with 10 bases left in between. There are 15 residues in the CDR3. This CDR3 reads CAISEPARYQETQYF. CDR3 DNA sequence: TGTGCCATCAGTGAGCCCGCAAGGTACCAAGAGACCCAGTACTTC.

As regards this clonotype: This may arise from a read error, as a much more abundant clone is one base away. The rearrangement uses TRBV5-1 and TRBJ2-7; no firm D call. The CDR3 covers 11 residues. Per the germline V gene, CDR1 is SGHRS and CDR2 is YFSETQ. DNA of the CDR3: TGCGCCCGCAGCTTCGACACGCAACAGTACTTC. Amino acids: CARSFDTQQYF. The full variable domain, in which reference TRBV5-1 and TRBJ2-7 provide the parts outside the CDR3, is KAGVTQTPRYLIKTRGQQVTLSCSPISGHRSVSWYQQTPGQGLQFLFEYFSETQRNKGNFPGRFSGRQFSNSRSEMNVSTLELGDSALYLCARSFDTQQYFGPGTRLTVT.

This clonotype was observed many times. The V gene is TRBV6-1, the J gene TRBJ1-2, with a tentative D call TRBD1 (5 bases). The CDR3 spans 14 residues. V was cut by 6 bases and J by 8 bases, with 19 bases left in between. In germline, CDR1 is MNHNS, CDR2 SASEGT. DNA for the CDR3: TGTGCCAGCAGCCCCCCGGGTGGGACGAGCGGCTACACCTTC. This codes for CASSPPGGTSGYTF.

The chain carries TRBV29-1 and TRBJ2-2, with D possibly TRBD1 on 6 matching bases. CDR3 length: 13 residues. Germline values: CDR1 SQVTM, CDR2 ANQGSEA. Trimming shortened V by 6 bases and J by 5 bases, and 13 bases separated the two germline ends. The CDR3 nucleotides are TGCAGCGTCGGATACACAGGGACCGGGGAGCTGTTTTTT. It specifies CSVGYTGTGELFF.

The chain recombines TRBV12-3 or TRBV12-4 with TRBJ1-4, with D maybe TRBD1 (6 bases). This CDR3 is built from 14 residues. The germline V and J ends were trimmed by 3 bases and 8 bases, with 13 bases remaining between them. The CDR3 reads CASSFQGLDEKLFF. DNA of the CDR3: TGTGCCAGCAGTTTTCAGGGGCTGGACGAAAAACTGTTTTTT.

This chain links TRBV7-2 with TRBJ2-7, with D unclear. The CDR3 loop spans 14 amino acids. Germline values: CDR1 SGHTA, CDR2 FQGNSA. Trimming removed 1 base from V and 2 bases from J, with 9 bases in between. The DNA for the CDR3 is TGTGCCAGCAGCTTAGGTCCGTATACCTACGAGCAGTACTTC. This codes for CASSLGPYTYEQYF.

This clonotype was found a few times. V is TRBV5-1 and J is TRBJ2-1, with D perhaps matching TRBD1 (6 bases). Trimming cost V 4 bases and J 6 bases, with 17 bases left between them. Germline values: CDR1 SGHRS, CDR2 YFSETQ. CDR3 size: 15 residues. The CDR3: CASSPDPGRGNEQFF. CDR3 nucleotide sequence: TGCGCCAGCAGCCCCGACCCGGGCAGGGGCAATGAGCAGTTCTTC.

The table lists this clonotype with many counts. The chain has TRBV29-1 and TRBJ2-1, with D maybe TRBD2 (6 bases). The length of the CDR3 is 14 residues. Trimming cost V 4 bases and J 2 bases, with 12 bases left between them. CDR1 and CDR2 (germline): SQVTM, ANQGSEA. This CDR3 reads CSVVLIAAYNEQFF. The CDR3 DNA sequence: TGCAGCGTTGTACTTATAGCGGCCTACAATGAGCAGTTCTTC.

The table lists this clonotype with a few counts. The chain links TRBV29-1 to TRBJ1-2; maybe TRBD1 (6 bases). This CDR3 has 13 amino acids. Germline CDR1 is SQVTM and CDR2 is ANQGSEA. Trimming took off 4 bases at V and 2 bases at J, with 11 bases between the two ends. The CDR3, as DNA: TGCAGCGTTGCAACAGGGTTGAACTATGGCTACACCTTC. It translates to CSVATGLNYGYTF.

Ten or more counts support this clonotype. The chain links TRBV27 to TRBJ1-1, with D perhaps TRBD1 (5 bases). CDR1 MNHEY and CDR2 SMNVEV come from the germline V gene (reference sequence). V was shortened by 0 bases and J by 3 bases, with 11 bases between the two germline ends. The CDR3 is made up of 15 amino acids. CDR3 nucleotide sequence: TGTGCCAGCAGTTTATCGTGGGGACCCGACACTGAAGCTTTCTTT. Its protein product is CASSLSWGPDTEAFF.

This chain connects TRBV20-1 to TRBJ2-3; 11 bases are shared with TRBD2. CDR1 is DFQATT and CDR2 is SNEGSKA in the germline V gene (reference sequence). The CDR3 length is 14 residues. V dropped 6 bases and J dropped 2; count of bases not matched to a gene: 4. The chain's CDR3 is CSATGLAATDTQYF. The DNA of the CDR3 is TGCAGTGCGACGGGACTAGCGGCCACAGATACGCAGTATTTT.

V is TRBV20-1 and J is TRBJ2-3, with a weak D call TRBD2 (6 bases). The CDR3 covers 14 residues. V dropped 5 bases and J dropped 4 bases, with 16 bases sitting between them. Germline V CDR1 and CDR2: DFQATT, SNEGSKA (reference sequence). CDR3 nucleotides: TGCAGTGCTTCCACCGGGGGAGAGGCAGATACGCAGTATTTT. It translates to CSASTGGEADTQYF.

This clonotype occurred many times. This rearrangement joins TRBV25-1 to TRBJ2-3; a weak D match, TRBD1 (5 bases). Trimming stripped 3 bases from V and 2 bases from J, with 6 bases between. CDR3 size: 13 residues. Germline CDR1 and CDR2: MGHDK and SYGVNS. The CDR3 loop is CASSEDNTDTQYF. CDR3 nucleotides: TGTGCCAGCAGTGAGGACAACACAGATACGCAGTATTTT.

This clonotype came up a few times. The chain recombines TRBV10-3 with TRBJ2-5; weak D call: TRBD1 (6 bases). The V end was cut by 11 bases, the J end by 0 bases, with 13 bases between. The germline gives CDR1 ENHRY, CDR2 SYGVKD. The CDR3 covers 13 residues. Here the CDR3 reads CAVNRDNQETQYF. The CDR3, as DNA: TGTGCCGTCAACCGGGACAACCAAGAGACCCAGTACTTC.

This clonotype was recorded many times. The V call is TRBV28, the J call TRBJ1-6; D is ambiguous. The V end was cut by 3 bases, the J end by 6 bases, with 6 bases between. The CDR3 runs to 13 residues. The germline V gene has CDR1 MDHEN and CDR2 SYDVKM. The CDR3 DNA is TGTGCCAGCAGTTTCCGGACTAATTCACCCCTCCACTTT. It specifies CASSFRTNSPLHF.

The chain uses TRBV6-5 and TRBJ1-2; 11 nucleotides align to TRBD1. With V trimmed by 3 bases and J by 2 bases, 8 bases remained unmatched. This CDR3 is built from 17 residues. CDR1 is MNHEY, CDR2 SVGAGI, per germline. The CDR3 sequence is CASSYFGQGAANYGYTF. The CDR3 DNA follows: TGTGCCAGCAGTTATTTCGGACAGGGGGCGGCCAACTATGGCTACACCTTC.

For this clonotype: A much larger clonotype is one base distant, so this may be a read error. The chain uses TRBV12-3 or TRBV12-4 and TRBJ1-1; tentative D call: TRBD1 (5 bases). The CDR3 runs to 13 residues. CDR3 region: CASGRAVNSEAFF. The CDR3 DNA reads TGTGCCAGCGGCAGGGCCGTGAACAGTGAAGCTTTCTTT.

The rearrangement links TRBV11-2 to TRBJ2-7; TRBD1 aligns across 7 bases. This CDR3 contains 15 residues. Trimming cost V 2 bases and J 5 bases; bases outside gene matches: 9. Germline V gives CDR1 SGHAT, CDR2 FQNNGV. The CDR3 nucleotides are TGTGCCAGCAGCTTACAAGTGGATCAGGGGGACGAGCAGTACTTC. It is translated as CASSLQVDQGDEQYF. Full variable domain (rest looked up from reference TRBV11-2 and TRBJ2-7): EAGVAQSPRYKIIEKRQSVAFWCNPISGHATLYWYQQILGQGPKLLIQFQNNGVVDDSQLPKDRFSAERLKGVDSTLKIQPAKLEDSAVYLCASSLQVDQGDEQYFGPGTRLTVT.

This clonotype was observed once. The chain joins TRBV29-1 to TRBJ1-1; the D gene is possibly TRBD1 (6 bases). Between the trimmed V and J ends, which lost 8 bases and 4 bases, there was a span of 11 bases. The CDR3 is 11 amino acids. Germline CDR1 SQVTM, CDR2 ANQGSEA. This CDR3 reads CSLGGSTEAFF. In DNA form, the CDR3 reads TGCAGCCTCGGGGGCAGCACTGAAGCTTTCTTT.

The chain joins TRBV4-1 to TRBJ1-1; D unresolved. Trimming pared 1 base from V and 3 bases from J, leaving 6 bases between. CDR1 and CDR2 from the germline V gene are MGHRA and YSYEKL. This CDR3 has 13 amino acids. CDR3 loop: CASSQAADTEAFF. CDR3 nucleotides: TGCGCCAGCAGCCAAGCGGCGGACACTGAAGCTTTCTTT.

As for this clonotype: A much larger clone differs from this one at a single base, so this may be a read error. The chain has TRBV5-6 and TRBJ1-5, with D perhaps matching TRBD1 (5 bases). In germline, CDR1 is SGHDT, CDR2 YYEEEE. V dropped 8 bases and J dropped 7 bases, with 16 bases sitting between them. The CDR3 has 13 residues. The CDR3 DNA follows: TGTGCCAGGAACCGGGGGAGTGACCAGCCCCAGCATTTT. This sequence encodes CARNRGSDQPQHF.

This clonotype was detected once. This chain joins TRBV6-5 and TRBJ2-7; no clear D. Trimming removed 0 bases from V and 1 base from J, with 10 bases in between. Germline V lookup: CDR1 MNHEY, CDR2 SVGAGI. The CDR3 covers 15 residues. CDR3 nucleotides: TGTGCCAGCAGTTACTCGAACCGGGCATCCTACGAGCAGTACTTC. This translates into CASSYSNRASYEQYF.